The entry that follows covers one T cell receptor (beta chain) sequence. This clonotype was seen ten or more times. Its recognized antigen is unknown. No much larger clone is present one base from it, and per-base qualities are unavailable. The sample originates from a study of human T cells and chemical hapten exposure (dated by TCRdb to the early 2020s). For the wider study: For sensitization, 2% DPC in acetone was applied to an approximately 2 cm by approximately 2 cm area of upper inner arm skin. This study followed changes in the peripheral blood TCR repertoire in vivo during primary and secondary sensitization of alopecia patients to the hapten diphenylcyclopropenone (DPC). Throughout the roughly 25-week study period, patients were also given weekly therapeutic DPC doses on the scalp. The mostly female patient cohort included alopecia areata with under or over 50% scalp involvement, alopecia totalis and alopecia universalis. Patient blood was sampled pre-sensitization (week 0) and at 2, 6 and about 24 weeks after DPC sensitization. Libraries were pooled for sequencing, and variation in per-sample TCR yields was attributed mainly to small differences in library volumes within the pool. Patch tests used Finn chambers with 0.01% DPC on the upper back, scored after 6 days by International Contact Dermatitis Research Group standards. For TCR sequencing, blood came from some 31 alopecia patients at anywhere from one to four time points (pre-sensitization, 2, 6 and 24 weeks). The paper as a whole reports these results and caveats: Because all patients had alopecia, a presumed autoimmune disease, the immune response of the patients might differ from that of healthy individuals. Patch test score correlated positively with the number of PT1 expanded TCRs, reaching significance at thresholds 8, 16 and 32 but not at 4. Expanded TCRs formed significantly more large CDR3 similarity clusters than pre-sensitization or healthy control sets, consistent with antigen-driven responses. After repeated subsampling, the strength of the expansion versus patch-test correlation and the threshold at which it became significant changed. DPC sensitization did not change how many TCRs were above 1 in 1000 frequency, and no evidence was found of alterations in global repertoire structure.

Trimmed from V: 4 bases; trimmed from J: 0 bases; junction bases lacking a gene match: 5. From the cysteine through the phenylalanine, the CDR3 covers 15 amino acids. Only the CDR3 region is kept as DNA, spanning 45 bases read in frame from base 1. According to the germline V gene (reference sequence), CDR1 reads MNHNY and CDR2 reads SVGAGI. The time point label here, explained by the study, means: patch test 2, 6 weeks after DPC sensitization. This sample's treatment or condition label indicates: therapeutic diphenylcyclopropenone sensitization with weekly scalp DPC. Blood at each patch-test visit was drawn before the patch test was applied. Patients were eligible if aged 18 to 70, diagnosed with alopecia and judged suitable for DPC therapy, and pregnant patients were excluded. Unfractionated whole blood was collected in Tempus Blood RNA tubes, and total RNA was extracted from that blood. Receptor amplification or capture employed RACE. Instrument on record: NextSeq 500. During library preparation, unique molecular identifiers were attached to individual cDNA molecules so that TCRs could be counted in a quantitative, reproducible way. Both TCR alpha and TCR beta chains were sequenced from each blood RNA sample. The study's processing was this. A median of about 87,000 TCRs per sample was observed, with a range of about 23,224 to 750,000. V, J and CDR3 annotation of the TCR reads was carried out using the Decombinator software suite. For PS versus PT1 abundance plots, all samples were subsampled to the same number of TCRs (28,000). TCRs were defined as expanded if absent before sensitization and observed at least eight times at the 2-week time point. The public reads were reprocessed in TCRdb via fastp at Q25 and MiXCR, keeping in-frame beta chains. Records with the same CDR3 protein are collapsed into one entry carrying the most frequent genes and DNA. The V and J calls, along with clone size, are taken from TCRdb and not from the paper's own processing. A total of a few hundred thousand distinct CDR3 sequences appear in this sample, about 6.9% of them only once. The biggest ten clones account for 5% to 6% of the sample.

This specimen consisted of whole blood, obtained in connection with sensitization to the hapten diphenylcyclopropenone (DPC). The source is a woman between 18 and 29 years old with alopecia areata. Some clones in this sample may be carry-over from other donors' samples. The V and J genes are TRBV6-6 and TRBJ1-1; 7 junctional bases match TRBD1. The CDR3 region: CASSFSTGMNTEAFF. The nucleotides are TGTGCCAGCAGTTTTTCGACAGGGATGAACACTGAAGCTTTCTTT.